These 19 T cell receptor beta chains were all obtained from the same sample, sequenced in a study of blood T cell repertoires in COVID-19. Only in-frame clones appear in the TCRdb table, and some are missing; sequencing was by immunoSEQ multiplex PCR. Among roughly 500,000 clones, approximately 90% were seen once, and the ten largest hold approximately 8%. Sequencing was done on a sample of PBMCs or T cells enriched from blood (not recorded which). These receptors were collected from a woman aged 55-69 years who had recovered from COVID-19.

V is TRBV6-5 and J is TRBJ1-1; no reliable D call. V was trimmed by 0 bases and J by 2 bases, leaving 10 bases between them. CDR1 and CDR2 (germline): MNHEY, SVGAGI. This CDR3 comprises 15 residues. The CDR3 loop reads CASSYSLILNTEAFF. The DNA of the CDR3 is TGTGCCAGCAGTTACTCGTTGATACTCAACACTGAAGCTTTCTTT.

The chain joins TRBV4-1 to TRBJ2-7; D may be TRBD2 (6 bases). V was clipped by 4 bases and J by 3 bases, with 16 bases between them. The CDR3 runs to 15 residues. Per germline, CDR1 MGHRA and CDR2 YSYEKL. The CDR3 loop reads CASSPVRRGYYEQYF. The CDR3 DNA is TGCGCCAGCAGCCCCGTGCGGAGGGGTTACTACGAGCAGTACTTC.

The rearrangement uses TRBV28 and TRBJ1-1; 8 bases match TRBD1. The CDR3 consists of 12 residues. Germline assignment: CDR1 MDHEN and CDR2 SYDVKM. J lost 10 bases, V lost 5 bases, and 6 bases had no gene match. The CDR3 reads CASSPTGDLAFF. In DNA form, the CDR3 reads TGTGCCAGCAGTCCGACAGGGGACTTAGCTTTCTTT.

The CDR3 sequence is CASSVSGTGFYGYTF. CDR3 nucleotide sequence: TGTGCCAGCAGCGTTAGCGGGACAGGGTTTTATGGCTACACCTTC. V and J are TRBV9 and TRBJ1-2, with 9 bases fitting TRBD1. The ends lost 2 bases at V and 5 bases at J; junction bases unmatched: 7. The germline V gene has CDR1 SGDLS and CDR2 YYNGEE. This CDR3 spans 15 amino acids.

The chain joins TRBV19 to TRBJ1-1, with TRBD1 matching over 9 bases. The length of the CDR3 is 16 residues. The V segment lost 4 bases and the J segment 4 bases; nucleotides outside the gene matches: 10. The germline V gene encodes CDR1 LNHDA and CDR2 SQIVND (reference sequence). The DNA of the CDR3 is TGTGCCAGTAGTACACCGGGACAGGGTTCAGGCACTGAAGCTTTCTTT. It encodes CASSTPGQGSGTEAFF.

The chain joins TRBV6-5 to TRBJ2-4, with 7 bases lining up with TRBD2. This CDR3 comprises 14 residues. Germline CDR1 is MNHEY and CDR2 is SVGAGI. Trimming at V came to 2 bases and at J to 10 bases, leaving 8 bases not matched to a gene. The CDR3 bases are TGTGCCAGCAGTTACGGGGGGGATGAGTTGATTCAGTACTTC. Protein sequence: CASSYGGDELIQYF.

Concerning this clone itself: Other DNA sequences in this sample translate to the same CDR3. The chain joins TRBV12-3 or TRBV12-4 to TRBJ2-7; TRBD1 is a possible D gene (6 bases). The V gene lost 3 bases and the J gene lost 6 bases, with 9 bases spanning the gap. This CDR3 spans 12 amino acids. DNA for the CDR3: TGTGCCAGCAGTTTGGGGGCGGGCGAGCAGTACGTC. It specifies CASSLGAGEQYV.

Worth noting for this clone: Compared with germline, one end of the junction differs, possibly owing to a read error. The chain uses TRBV18 and TRBJ1-2, with D tentatively TRBD1 (5 bases). CDR1 is KGHSH, CDR2 LQKENI, per germline. The CDR3 extends over 14 amino acids. This CDR3 is CVSSLQARIYGYTF. The DNA for the CDR3 is TGTGTCAGCTCACTACAGGCCAGAATTTATGGCTACACCTTC.

The chain is built from TRBV5-4 and TRBJ2-3; D is possibly TRBD2 (6 bases). The germline V and J ends were trimmed by 0 bases and 1 base, with 9 bases remaining between them. The CDR3 covers 15 residues. Germline CDR1 reads SGHNT; CDR2 reads YYREEE (reference sequence). Here the CDR3 DNA reads TGTGCCAGCAGCTTGGGCGGGGTTCGCACAGATACGCAGTATTTT. Translated, it gives CASSLGGVRTDTQYF.

The chain links TRBV21-1 to TRBJ2-7; the D call TRBD2 from the table was never checked on the DNA. TRBV21-1 counts as a pseudogene. The CDR3 has 11 amino acids. The DNA of the CDR3 is TGTGCCAGCAGCGCTCTACACGAGCAGTACGTC. Translated: CASSALHEQYV.

The chain employs TRBV2 and TRBJ1-6, with 10 nucleotides matching TRBD1. There are 15 residues in the CDR3. V was clipped by 6 bases and J by 11 bases; unmatched bases: 10. Germline CDR1 SNHLY, CDR2 FYNNEI. The CDR3 sequence is CASRTSGQGFAPLHF. In DNA, the CDR3 is TGTGCCAGCAGGACCTCGGGACAGGGGTTTGCACCCCTCCACTTT.

In DNA form, the CDR3 reads TGTGCCAGTAGTCGCTACACCAGGACAGATACGCAGTATTTT. Translation: CASSRYTRTDTQYF. The chain links TRBV19 to TRBJ2-3; D is undetermined. Per the germline V gene, CDR1 is LNHDA and CDR2 is SQIVND (reference sequence). The CDR3 runs 14 residues. V lost 5 bases and J 3 bases, leaving 12 bases between the germline ends.

The chain combines TRBV12-5 with TRBJ1-5; D not resolved. V lost 0 bases, J lost 0 bases, and 24 bases lay in between. This CDR3 region has 21 residues. Germline V lookup: CDR1 LGHNT, CDR2 FRNRAP. DNA for the CDR3: TGTGCTAGTGGTTTGGTGCATAAAGGAGGACTGGTCTCCTCTAGCAATCAGCCCCAGCATTTT. Translating it yields CASGLVHKGGLVSSSNQPQHF.

This sequence joins TRBV5-1 and TRBJ1-5; 9 nucleotides agree with TRBD1. The J segment lost 5 bases and the V segment lost 4 bases, leaving 7 bases of the junction unmatched. The CDR3 runs 15 residues. The germline V gene has CDR1 SGHRS and CDR2 YFSETQ. This chain's CDR3 is CASSPGTGNDQPQHF. CDR3 in DNA: TGCGCCAGCAGCCCTGGGACAGGGAACGATCAGCCCCAGCATTTT.

The chain employs TRBV7-9 and TRBJ1-4; a possible D gene is TRBD1 (6 bases). V was trimmed by 1 base and J by 0 bases, leaving 9 bases between them. CDR1 is SEHNR, CDR2 FQNEAQ, per germline (reference sequence). The CDR3 is 16 amino acids. In nucleotides, the CDR3 is TGTGCCAGCAGCTTAGACCGGACAGCAACTAATGAAAAACTGTTTTTT. This sequence encodes CASSLDRTATNEKLFF. The full variable domain, with the rest looked up from reference TRBV7-9 and TRBJ1-4, is DTGVSQNPRHKITKRGQNVTFRCDPISEHNRLYWYRQTLGQGPEFLTYFQNEAQLEKSRLLSDRFSAERPKGSFSTLEIQRTEQGDSAMYLCASSLDRTATNEKLFFGSGTQLSVL.

The CDR3 protein is CASSGNSGTGAYEQYF. CDR3 bases: TGTGCCAGCAGTGGAAATTCCGGGACAGGGGCATACGAGCAGTACTTC. V gene TRBV2 combines with J gene TRBJ2-7, with 10 bases identical to TRBD1. The CDR3 has 16 amino acids. J was trimmed by 4 bases and V by 4 bases; bases with no gene match: 10. Germline V CDR1 and CDR2: SNHLY, FYNNEI.

The chain uses TRBV29-1 and TRBJ1-4; 9 bases agree with TRBD1. This CDR3 comprises 13 residues. The V gene's germline CDR1 is SQVTM and CDR2 ANQGSEA. V lost 6 bases and J lost 12; bases outside the gene matches: 11. CDR3 loop: CSVLRDREGELFF. The CDR3, as DNA: TGCAGCGTCCTAAGGGACAGGGAGGGGGAACTGTTTTTT.

V usage is TRBV3-1 (or the pseudogene TRBV3-2) and J usage is TRBJ1-2; possible D gene TRBD1, 5 bases. The V gene lost 0 bases and the J gene lost 4 bases, with 15 bases spanning the gap. The CDR3 spans 16 residues. Germline values: CDR1 LGHDT, CDR2 YNNKEL (reference sequence). As DNA, the CDR3 is TGTGCCAGCAGCCAAGATCGGTGGCGGGGCCTCTATGGCTACACCTTC. Residues: CASSQDRWRGLYGYTF.

This sequence joins TRBV7-2 and TRBJ2-1; 9 bases agree with TRBD1. This CDR3 comprises 16 residues. V lost 3 bases and J lost 2; bases outside the gene matches: 5. Germline CDR1 and CDR2: SGHTA and FQGNSA. The CDR3 sequence: CASSFTGTGTYNEQFF. The CDR3 bases are TGTGCCAGCAGCTTCACCGGGACAGGGACCTACAATGAGCAGTTCTTC.